The 27 T cell receptor beta chains below were found in one sample sequenced in a study of response to subunit inactivated influenza vaccine. TCRdb re-derived calls from the RT-PCR reads in MiXCR, one entry per CDR3 protein. The repertoire holds about 780,000 distinct CDR3 sequences, with approximately 17% as singletons. The material was PBMCs from blood, obtained roughly 5 days after vaccination. All receptors derive from a man aged 45-60 years who received an inactivated influenza vaccine.

This clonotype was found a few times. One end of the junction fails to match germline, which may point to a read error. The CDR3 DNA reads as TGTGCCAGCAGTCCACCTGGACTAGCACAGTGGCTCTTC. It is translated as CASSPPGLAQWLF. The V call is TRBV27, the J call TRBJ2-1; 8 nucleotides align to TRBD2. The germline CDR1 and CDR2 sequences are MNHEY and SMNVEV (reference sequence). The CDR3 is 13 amino acids.

There are a few counts of this clonotype. Here the CDR3 reads CASSVGTGLQETQYF. The CDR3 bases are TGTGCCAGCAGCGTGGGGACAGGGCTCCAAGAGACCCAGTACTTC. J is TRBJ2-5 and V is TRBV9, with 9 bases lining up with TRBD1. The germline gives CDR1 SGDLS, CDR2 YYNGEE. Trimming removed 2 bases from V and 1 base from J; junction bases left unmatched: 3. CDR3 length equals 15 residues.

In this sample, this clonotype turned up a few times. CDR3 protein: CASSDSGGSSYEQYF. The CDR3 DNA is TGTGCCAGCAGTGATAGCGGGGGGAGCTCCTACGAGCAGTACTTC. This chain links TRBV6-1 with TRBJ2-7; 10 bases map to TRBD2. CDR1 is MNHNS, CDR2 SASEGT, per germline. The CDR3 extends over 15 amino acids. V was clipped by 3 bases and J by 0 bases; unmatched bases: 2.

As DNA, the CDR3 is TGCAGTGTTACTGAGCGGGATGAGCAGTTCTTC. Translating it yields CSVTERDEQFF. The gene calls are TRBV20-1 and TRBJ2-1; D might be TRBD2 (6 bases). The CDR3 totals 11 residues. Trimming left V 7 bases short and J 8 bases short, with 12 bases between. Germline CDR1 reads DFQATT; CDR2 reads SNEGSKA (reference sequence).

The CDR3 loop is CASSSSGGSGYGYTF. CDR3 sequence (DNA): TGTGCCAGCAGCTCCTCAGGGGGATCGGGGTATGGCTACACCTTC. This rearrangement joins TRBV7-2 to TRBJ1-2, with 7 bases lining up with TRBD1. Germline CDR1 SGHTA, CDR2 FQGNSA. J lost 5 bases, V lost 4 bases, and 10 bases had no gene match. CDR3 length equals 15 residues.

The rearrangement uses TRBV7-9 and TRBJ2-3; D call uncertain. Trimming removed 6 bases from V and 5 bases from J, with 6 bases in between. The CDR3 covers 11 residues. CDR1 and CDR2 from the germline V gene are SEHNR and FQNEAQ (reference sequence). The CDR3 nucleotides are TGTGCCAGCAGGCGGATAGATACGCAGTATTTT. Residues: CASRRIDTQYF. Based on the CDR3 plus reference TRBV7-9 and TRBJ2-3, the full variable domain is DTGVSQNPRHKITKRGQNVTFRCDPISEHNRLYWYRQTLGQGPEFLTYFQNEAQLEKSRLLSDRFSAERPKGSFSTLEIQRTEQGDSAMYLCASRRIDTQYFGPGTRLTVL.

Notes on this clonotype: A read error may produce the germline difference seen at one junction end. Here the CDR3 reads CVSSQGVNNYGYTF. The CDR3 DNA follows: TGCGTCAGCAGCCAAGGTGTGAACAACTATGGCTACACCTTC. V usage is TRBV4-3 and J usage is TRBJ1-2; D remains ambiguous. Per the germline V gene, CDR1 is LGHNA and CDR2 is YSLEER. The CDR3 sequence is 14 residues long.

This chain connects TRBV5-1 to TRBJ2-7; 10 positions agree with TRBD2. Germline trimming cut 4 bases from V and 6 bases from J; bases unmatched to any gene: 13. Germline loops: CDR1 SGHRS, CDR2 YFSETQ. The CDR3 runs 16 residues. The CDR3 spells CASSPSSGSQGGEQYF. As DNA, the CDR3 is TGCGCCAGCAGCCCCTCTAGCGGGAGCCAGGGGGGCGAGCAGTACTTC.

This clonotype has just a few counts. The chain combines TRBV16 with TRBJ2-5, with TRBD1 matching 7 bases. The J segment lost 4 bases and the V segment lost 4 bases, leaving 6 bases of the junction unmatched. Germline loops: CDR1 KGHSY, CDR2 FQNENV. The CDR3 is 14 residues long. CDR3 nucleotide sequence: TGTGCCAGCAGCCTTTGGGACAGCTCAGAGACCCAGTACTTC. This encodes CASSLWDSSETQYF.

This clonotype came up a few times. The chain is built from TRBV28 and TRBJ2-3; 14 positions agree with TRBD2. V was clipped by 5 bases and J by 5 bases; unmatched bases: 6. The CDR3 loop spans 16 amino acids. Germline loops: CDR1 MDHEN, CDR2 SYDVKM. This CDR3 reads CASSQPGLAGVDTQYF. The CDR3 DNA follows: TGTGCCAGCAGTCAGCCGGGACTAGCGGGAGTAGATACGCAGTATTTT.

Turning to this clonotype: One end of the junction does not line up with germline, which may come from a read error. The V and J genes are TRBV2 and TRBJ2-1; 7 nucleotides match TRBD2. Germline CDR1 reads SNHLY; CDR2 reads FYNNEI. The CDR3 totals 18 residues. The CDR3 loop reads CTSSLSLAESSSYNEQFF. For the CDR3, the DNA is TGTACCAGCAGTTTATCCCTAGCGGAGTCGAGCTCCTACAATGAGCAGTTCTTC.

The chain combines TRBV12-3 or TRBV12-4 with TRBJ1-1, with 7 bases that match TRBD1. The CDR3 contains 14 residues. J gave up 5 bases and V 5 bases, and 8 bases lay outside the gene matches. CDR3 in amino acids: CASSLQGELTEAFF. The CDR3 DNA sequence: TGTGCCAGCAGTCTTCAGGGGGAGTTGACTGAAGCTTTCTTT.

The V and J genes are TRBV5-6 and TRBJ2-7; 8 nucleotides match TRBD1. The V segment lost 4 bases and the J segment 0 bases; nucleotides outside the gene matches: 12. CDR3 size: 17 residues. Germline lookup yields CDR1 SGHDT and CDR2 YYEEEE. CDR3 protein: CASSGTFTGGSSYEQYF. The CDR3 DNA reads TGTGCCAGCAGCGGAACATTCACAGGGGGTAGCTCCTACGAGCAGTACTTC.

This clonotype was detected only a few times. The chain is built from TRBV5-1 and TRBJ1-6, with D possibly being TRBD1 (5 bases). The germline V gene has CDR1 SGHRS and CDR2 YFSETQ. Trimming pared 4 bases from V and 7 bases from J, leaving 12 bases between. The CDR3 has 14 residues. The CDR3 is CASSQGRVNSPLHF. CDR3 coding DNA: TGCGCCAGCAGCCAGGGACGAGTGAATTCACCCCTCCACTTT.

This rearrangement joins TRBV7-9 to TRBJ2-5; perhaps TRBD1 as D (5 bases). From germline, CDR1 is SEHNR and CDR2 FQNEAQ (reference sequence). The germline V and J ends were trimmed by 5 bases and 1 base, with 14 bases remaining between them. The CDR3 spans 15 residues. The CDR3 DNA follows: TGTGCCAGCAGCCTTACAGGAGCAAGCCAAGAGACCCAGTACTTC. This codes for CASSLTGASQETQYF.

This clonotype was counted only a few times. The chain is built from TRBV5-5 and TRBJ2-5; tentative D call: TRBD2 (7 bases). The CDR3 runs 16 residues. Germline V lookup: CDR1 SGHKS, CDR2 YYEKEE (reference sequence). Trimming pared 2 bases from V and 0 bases from J, leaving 14 bases between. CDR3 sequence (DNA): TGTGCCAGCAGCTTTTGGGGGGGGGCCCACCAAGAGACCCAGTACTTC. Translated, it gives CASSFWGGAHQETQYF.

The chain combines TRBV4-2 with TRBJ2-2; D may be TRBD1 (6 bases). CDR3 length equals 15 residues. Trimming took 7 bases from V and 6 from J, leaving 18 bases between them. Germline lookup yields CDR1 LGHNA and CDR2 YNFKEQ. DNA of the CDR3: TGTGCCAGCACCCCAACGAGCGACAGGTCCGGGGAGCTGTTTTTT. The encoded protein is CASTPTSDRSGELFF.

This clonotype was found many times. The chain joins TRBV12-3 or TRBV12-4 to TRBJ2-1; 7 positions match TRBD2. V shed 3 bases, J shed 4 bases, and the junction held 3 bases outside the gene matches. This CDR3 comprises 14 residues. The CDR3 region is CASSLGGVYNEQFF. In DNA form, the CDR3 reads TGTGCCAGCAGTTTGGGGGGGGTGTACAATGAGCAGTTCTTC.

This chain's CDR3 is CAITASGSGETQYF. Here the CDR3 DNA reads TGTGCCATCACAGCTAGCGGGAGCGGAGAGACCCAGTACTTC. This sequence joins TRBV10-3 and TRBJ2-5; 10 bases align to TRBD2. V shed 7 bases and J 4 bases; nucleotides not matched to a gene: 6. The CDR3 has 14 residues. Per germline, CDR1 ENHRY and CDR2 SYGVKD.

The chain recombines TRBV4-3 with TRBJ2-7, with D maybe TRBD1 (6 bases). Germline-derived CDR1 and CDR2 are LGHNA and YSLEER. This CDR3 region has 15 residues. V lost 0 bases and J lost 4, with 13 bases in between. The CDR3 DNA follows: TGCGCCAGCAGCCAAGAGCCCCAGGACAGTTACGAGCAGTACTTC. Amino acids: CASSQEPQDSYEQYF.

This clonotype appeared many times. The chain uses TRBV15 and TRBJ1-1; TRBD1 matches 7 bases. The CDR3 runs to 12 residues. Germline V gene lookup returns CDR1 LNHNV and CDR2 YYDKDF (reference sequence). After removal of 5 bases from V and 7 bases from J, the junction contained 4 bases not matched to a gene. The CDR3 is CATSSTGVEAFF. The CDR3 nucleotides are TGTGCCACCAGCTCCACAGGGGTTGAAGCTTTCTTT. The whole variable domain, remainder taken from reference TRBV15 and TRBJ1-1, is DAMVIQNPRYQVTQFGKPVTLSCSQTLNHNVMYWYQQKSSQAPKLLFHYYDKDFNNEADTPDNFQSRRPNTSFCFLDIRSPGLGDTAMYLCATSSTGVEAFFGQGTRLTVV.

The chain links TRBV14 to TRBJ2-3, with D possibly matching TRBD1 (5 bases). Germline V gene data show CDR1 as SGHDN and CDR2 as FVKESK. V was clipped by 4 bases and J by 7 bases, with 12 bases between them. This CDR3 comprises 13 residues. The CDR3 region has the DNA TGTGCCAGCAGCCCGACAGTTCCTAATACGCAGTATTTT. Its translation: CASSPTVPNTQYF.

The sample holds a few counts of this clonotype. V usage is TRBV28 and J usage is TRBJ1-5; D is uncertain. V was clipped by 5 bases and J by 2 bases, with 10 bases between them. The CDR3 loop spans 14 amino acids. Germline V lookup: CDR1 MDHEN, CDR2 SYDVKM. CDR3: CASSPRLGNQPQHF. CDR3 nucleotide sequence: TGTGCCAGCAGTCCCCGGTTAGGCAATCAGCCCCAGCATTTT.

This chain uses TRBV21-1 with TRBJ2-1; the DNA was not compared with TRBD2, the D call given in the table. TRBV21-1 is shown as a pseudogene. The CDR3 is 15 amino acids. CDR3 sequence reads: CASSKTRLAGDEQFF. CDR3 nucleotide sequence: TGTGCCAGCAGCAAAACCAGACTAGCGGGAGATGAGCAGTTCTTC.

This clonotype was seen a handful of times. The chain recombines TRBV15 with TRBJ1-3; perhaps TRBD1 as D (5 bases). CDR1 and CDR2 from the germline V gene are LNHNV and YYDKDF (reference sequence). There are 17 residues in the CDR3. V was pared by 0 bases and J by 5 bases, with 17 bases between. The CDR3 loop is CATSRDHSSGRRNTIYF. The CDR3 region has the DNA TGTGCCACCAGCAGAGACCACTCTTCGGGGCGTCGAAACACCATATATTTT.

This clonotype was counted once. J is TRBJ2-3 and V is TRBV11-2; 11 bases are a match to TRBD2. Trimming removed 5 bases from V and 2 bases from J; junction bases left unmatched: 12. Looked up from germline, CDR1 is SGHAT and CDR2 is FQNNGV. The CDR3 extends over 18 amino acids. This CDR3 is CASSRGQGLAAYTDTQYF. The CDR3 DNA reads as TGTGCCAGCAGCCGGGGACAGGGACTAGCGGCGTACACAGATACGCAGTATTTT.

The V gene is TRBV7-9, the J gene TRBJ2-1, with a weak D call TRBD2 (5 bases). V dropped 5 bases and J dropped 10 bases, with 15 bases sitting between them. Per the germline V gene, CDR1 is SEHNR and CDR2 is FQNEAQ (reference sequence). The CDR3 has 13 amino acids. The CDR3 loop is CASSPVSVVEQFF. The CDR3 bases are TGTGCCAGCAGCCCCGTTAGCGTCGTGGAGCAGTTCTTC.